Presented here are 10 T cell receptor beta chains from one specimen sequenced in a study of blood T cells in healthy people across ages. Sample-barcoded 5' priming and a J-beta primer mix drove a second PCR of about 6 to 11 cycles. One entry per CDR3 protein, called by TCRdb with MiXCR from the 5' RACE reads. The data hold 700,000 to 850,000 distinct CDR3 sequences, with about 48% observed a single time. Input material: blood. Receptors were obtained from an elderly man in good health.

The chain employs TRBV18 and TRBJ2-1; D call uncertain. Trimming removed 7 bases from V and 0 bases from J, with 16 bases in between. This CDR3 is built from 16 residues. The germline gives CDR1 KGHSH, CDR2 LQKENI. DNA of the CDR3: TGTGCCAGCTGCCAATCATCGACACCCTCCTACAATGAGCAGTTCTTC. Translated, it gives CASCQSSTPSYNEQFF.

This clonotype was picked up a small number of times. The rearrangement links TRBV12-3 or TRBV12-4 to TRBJ2-5; D gene uncertain. This CDR3 is built from 14 residues. Trimming shortened V by 4 bases and J by 3 bases, and 12 bases separated the two germline ends. Here the CDR3 reads CASSSLDLEETQYF. CDR3 nucleotides: TGTGCCAGCAGTTCCCTTGATCTTGAAGAGACCCAGTACTTC.

This clonotype was seen only a few times. The chain's CDR3 is CASSYGAYKNIQYF. DNA of the CDR3: TGTGCCAGCAGTTACGGAGCATACAAAAACATTCAGTACTTC. The V gene is TRBV6-5, the J gene TRBJ2-4, with no clear D. This CDR3 has 14 amino acids. V lost 2 bases and J lost 3, with 8 bases in between. CDR1 is MNHEY and CDR2 is SVGAGI in the germline V gene.

This clonotype was picked up a small number of times. CDR3 sequence (DNA): TGCAGCGGCCTGGGGGCAGAGGAAAAACTGTTTTTT. It is translated as CSGLGAEEKLFF. This chain joins TRBV29-1 and TRBJ1-4; tentatively, D is TRBD1 (6 bases). V was pared by 7 bases and J by 8 bases, with 14 bases between. Per germline, CDR1 SQVTM and CDR2 ANQGSEA. The length of the CDR3 is 12 residues.

The sample holds a few counts of this clonotype. This chain uses TRBV6-1 with TRBJ2-3, with D possibly being TRBD2 (6 bases). The V end was cut by 6 bases, the J end by 4 bases, with 8 bases between. The CDR3 runs to 12 residues. The germline V gene encodes CDR1 MNHNS and CDR2 SASEGT. This chain's CDR3 is CASRTSSDTQYF. Written as DNA, the CDR3 is TGTGCCAGCAGGACTAGTTCAGATACGCAGTATTTT.

This clonotype occurred a few times. This chain links TRBV20-1 with TRBJ1-1, with D possibly matching TRBD1 (6 bases). Per germline, CDR1 DFQATT and CDR2 SNEGSKA (reference sequence). The CDR3 runs to 16 residues. Trimming stripped 3 bases from V and 5 bases from J, with 22 bases between. The CDR3 DNA reads TGCAGTGCTAGTGCCGGGGGCGAAGTCGTGCTGACTGAAGCTTTCTTT. This codes for CSASAGGEVVLTEAFF.

This clonotype was seen a handful of times. In DNA, the CDR3 is TGCGCCAGCAGCTTGGAGACCGGGAACAACTATGGCTACACCTTC. Encoded protein: CASSLETGNNYGYTF. The chain is built from TRBV5-1 and TRBJ1-2, with D hard to call. Germline V lookup: CDR1 SGHRS, CDR2 YFSETQ. V was cut by 0 bases and J by 2 bases, with 11 bases left in between. This CDR3 has 15 amino acids.

The rearrangement links TRBV20-1 to TRBJ2-3; tentatively, D is TRBD1 or TRBD2 (5 bases each). CDR3 length: 15 residues. The germline V and J ends were trimmed by 0 bases and 6 bases, with 16 bases remaining between them. Per the germline V gene, CDR1 is DFQATT and CDR2 is SNEGSKA (reference sequence). The DNA for the CDR3 is TGCAGTGCTAGAGATCCCCGAGGGGTGTGGGATACGCAGTATTTT. The encoded protein is CSARDPRGVWDTQYF.

The chain is built from TRBV29-1 and TRBJ2-1; D is tentatively TRBD1 or TRBD2 (8 bases each). V lost 5 bases, J lost 7 bases, and 18 bases lay in between. Looked up from germline, CDR1 is SQVTM and CDR2 is ANQGSEA. The CDR3 consists of 14 residues. The CDR3 nucleotides are TGCAGCGTTAAGCGGGGGACAGGAGAGAATGAGCAGTTCTTC. Its protein is CSVKRGTGENEQFF.

V gene TRBV29-1 combines with J gene TRBJ2-7; D remains ambiguous. This CDR3 region has 13 residues. Deletions cut 4 bases from V and 0 bases from J, with 10 bases between. Germline V gene sequence: CDR1 SQVTM, CDR2 ANQGSEA. The DNA for the CDR3 is TGCAGCGTTGTACGCGGCCTCTCCTACGAGCAGTACTTC. Amino acids: CSVVRGLSYEQYF.